Presented here are 20 T cell receptor beta chains from one specimen sequenced in a study of T cells in Graves' hyperthyroidism and ophthalmopathy. Authors of the study amplified TCR beta CDR3 regions from RNA transcripts. An initial round of RT-PCR targeting the TCR CDR3 relied on the HTBI primer set. TCRdb reprocessed the multiplex PCR reads via MiXCR and lists one record per CDR3 protein. This sample has roughly 500,000 distinct CDR3 sequences, with roughly a quarter found just once. Source material: blood. These receptors all stem from a young woman with Graves' ophthalmopathy.

The chain employs TRBV7-2 and TRBJ2-7; no firm D call. This CDR3 is built from 13 residues. V was shortened by 4 bases and J by 2 bases, with 9 bases between the two germline ends. The germline V gene has CDR1 SGHTA and CDR2 FQGNSA. The CDR3 reads CASSSSVTYEQYF. CDR3 nucleotides: TGTGCCAGCAGCTCCTCAGTCACCTACGAGCAGTACTTC.

This clonotype was counted ten times or more. The chain combines TRBV30 with TRBJ1-2; maybe TRBD1 (5 bases). The CDR3 has 13 amino acids. From germline, CDR1 is GTSNPN and CDR2 SVGIG (reference sequence). Deletions cut 8 bases from V and 0 bases from J, with 13 bases between. CDR3 DNA sequence: TGTGCCACCCTCAGGGCAACTAACTATGGCTACACCTTC. Its protein is CATLRATNYGYTF.

This clonotype was found many times. The chain couples TRBV5-1 to TRBJ2-5, with D hard to call. With 0 bases removed from V and 4 bases from J, the gap between germline ends came to 10 bases. The CDR3 is 14 amino acids. CDR1 and CDR2 (germline): SGHRS, YFSETQ. In nucleotides, the CDR3 is TGCGCCAGCAGCTTGGAGAGTAGCCCAGAGACCCAGTACTTC. It specifies CASSLESSPETQYF.

This clonotype occurred many times. The chain links TRBV6-2 or TRBV6-3 to TRBJ2-2; D unresolved. There are 15 residues in the CDR3. CDR1 and CDR2 (germline): MNHEY, SVGEGT. Trimming removed 1 base at V and 7 bases at J, with 13 bases between. The CDR3 bases are TGTGCCAGCAGTTACTACCGACGCTCTGGCGGGGAGCTGTTTTTT. This encodes CASSYYRRSGGELFF.

The rearrangement uses TRBV5-1 and TRBJ2-5; 7 nucleotides match TRBD1. Germline CDR1 is SGHRS and CDR2 is YFSETQ. After removal of 4 bases from V and 4 bases from J, the junction contained 10 bases not matched to a gene. This CDR3 is 15 amino acids long. CDR3: CASSVGTDQRETQYF. As DNA, the CDR3 is TGCGCCAGCAGCGTCGGGACAGACCAGCGAGAGACCCAGTACTTC.

This clonotype was detected many times. This chain joins TRBV28 and TRBJ1-2; tentative D call: TRBD1 (6 bases). Trimming removed 7 bases from V and 5 bases from J, with 11 bases in between. CDR1 MDHEN and CDR2 SYDVKM come from the germline V gene. The CDR3 totals 12 residues. DNA for the CDR3: TGTGCCAGCACTCCCCAGGGGTATGGCTACACCTTC. Protein product: CASTPQGYGYTF.

This chain uses TRBV20-1 with TRBJ1-2, with a tentative D call TRBD1 (6 bases). Deletions cut 5 bases from V and 9 bases from J, with 16 bases between. This CDR3 has 12 residues. Germline V gene data show CDR1 as DFQATT and CDR2 as SNEGSKA (reference sequence). In DNA, the CDR3 is TGCAGTGCTGGGATGATAGGACAGAGCTACACCTTC. Protein sequence: CSAGMIGQSYTF.

This clonotype has more than one count but fewer than ten. V is TRBV3-1 and J is TRBJ1-5; tentative D call: TRBD1 (5 bases). V shed 5 bases and J shed 5 bases, with 10 bases lying between them. CDR1 and CDR2 from the germline V gene are LGHDT and YNNKEL (reference sequence). CDR3 length: 13 residues. This CDR3 is CASSSLGDQPQHF. The CDR3 bases are TGTGCCAGCAGCAGTTTAGGGGATCAGCCCCAGCATTTT. Together with reference TRBV3-1 and TRBJ1-5, the CDR3 gives the full variable domain: DTAVSQTPKYLVTQMGNDKSIKCEQNLGHDTMYWYKQDSKKFLKIMFSYNNKELIINETVPNRFSPKSPDKAHLNLHINSLELGDSAVYFCASSSLGDQPQHFGDGTRLSIL.

V is TRBV20-1 and J is TRBJ1-1, with TRBD1 as a possible D gene (6 bases). The ends were cut back, 3 bases at V and 0 bases at J, with 14 bases in the middle. Germline assignment: CDR1 DFQATT and CDR2 SNEGSKA (reference sequence). CDR3 size: 15 residues. The CDR3 is CSASRGAGMNTEAFF. CDR3 DNA: TGCAGTGCTAGTCGGGGGGCTGGGATGAACACTGAAGCTTTCTTT.

This clonotype was detected many times. The J gene is TRBJ1-2, the V gene TRBV5-1; 7 nucleotides agree with TRBD1. V trimming: 4 bases; J trimming: 4 bases; junction bases outside the gene matches: 10. Germline CDR1 SGHRS, CDR2 YFSETQ. This CDR3 comprises 15 residues. The CDR3 reads CASSPEGQMIYGYTF. CDR3 coding DNA: TGCGCCAGCAGCCCCGAGGGACAGATGATCTATGGCTACACCTTC.

This clonotype was seen just once. At one end, the junction sequence differs from germline, possibly due to a read error. The chain combines TRBV2 with TRBJ1-5, with 8 nucleotides matching TRBD1. The germline CDR1 and CDR2 sequences are SNHLY and FYNNEI. The CDR3 runs to 15 residues. DNA of the CDR3: TGTGCCAGCTCAAACCAGGGGGCTGGCAACCAGCCCCAGCATTTT. Translated, it gives CASSNQGAGNQPQHF.

This clonotype was seen repeatedly, ten times or more. This sequence joins TRBV27 and TRBJ2-5; tentatively, D is TRBD2 (5 bases). Germline V lookup: CDR1 MNHEY, CDR2 SMNVEV (reference sequence). Deletions cut 8 bases from V and 1 base from J, with 14 bases between. The CDR3 runs to 14 residues. The CDR3 region has the DNA TGTGCCAGCCGCGCGGAGGTAGTCCAAGAGACCCAGTACTTC. Residues: CASRAEVVQETQYF.

To note about this clonotype: Relative to the germline gene, one junction end is altered; a read error may explain this. The V and J genes are TRBV7-3 and TRBJ2-5, with a possible D match to TRBD2 (6 bases). CDR3 length equals 14 residues. CDR1 is SGHTA, CDR2 FQGTGA, per germline. The CDR3 protein is CAISLGGDSETQYF. The CDR3 DNA reads as TGTGCCATCAGCTTAGGAGGGGATTCAGAGACCCAGTACTTC.

The V and J genes are TRBV14 and TRBJ1-2; perhaps TRBD1 as D (5 bases). The germline V gene has CDR1 SGHDN and CDR2 FVKESK. This CDR3 contains 13 residues. Trimming took 6 bases from V and 8 from J, leaving 16 bases between them. CDR3 in amino acids: CASSLPDRGGYTF. CDR3 nucleotide sequence: TGTGCCAGCAGTCTGCCCGATAGGGGCGGCTACACCTTC.

This clonotype was observed many times. The chain joins TRBV5-1 to TRBJ2-5, with D possibly being TRBD2 (6 bases). CDR3 length: 13 residues. Germline CDR1 is SGHRS and CDR2 is YFSETQ. The germline V and J ends were trimmed by 4 bases and 6 bases, with 13 bases remaining between them. CDR3 residues: CASSPPSVQTQYF. The CDR3 nucleotides are TGCGCCAGCAGCCCCCCTAGCGTACAGACCCAGTACTTC.

This clonotype was detected many times. This sequence joins TRBV6-2 or TRBV6-3 and TRBJ1-2; 7 nucleotides agree with TRBD1. Germline V gene lookup returns CDR1 MNHEY and CDR2 SVGEGT. The junction had 13 bases not matched to a gene; V was cut back by 5 bases and J by 4 bases. The CDR3 is 16 residues long. The CDR3: CASSHRFYRGGYGYTF. The DNA of the CDR3 is TGTGCCAGCAGTCATCGATTCTACAGGGGTGGCTATGGCTACACCTTC.

There are a few counts of this clonotype. This chain links TRBV5-1 with TRBJ2-5; D remains ambiguous. V was clipped by 3 bases and J by 5 bases, with 14 bases between them. CDR1 is SGHRS and CDR2 is YFSETQ in the germline V gene. The CDR3 is made up of 14 amino acids. The CDR3 sequence: CASSSPTSTETQYF. The CDR3 DNA reads TGCGCCAGCAGCTCCCCGACTTCAACGGAGACCCAGTACTTC.

In this sample, this clonotype turned up many times. V gene TRBV12-3 or TRBV12-4 combines with J gene TRBJ2-2; 9 nucleotides line up with TRBD1. This CDR3 has 16 amino acids. The junction had 7 bases not matched to a gene; V was cut back by 4 bases and J by 4 bases. Written as DNA, the CDR3 is TGTGCCAGCAGTTCTAACGGACAGGGGAGCACCGGGGAGCTGTTTTTT. Residues: CASSSNGQGSTGELFF.

This clonotype has at least ten counts. This chain links TRBV6-2 or TRBV6-3 with TRBJ1-1, with 7 bases that match TRBD1. CDR1 MNHEY and CDR2 SVGEGT come from the germline V gene. J lost 4 bases, V lost 6 bases, and 8 bases had no gene match. The CDR3 is made up of 14 amino acids. CDR3 DNA sequence: TGTGCCAGCAGCTCAACGACAGGGTTCACTGAAGCTTTCTTT. It specifies CASSSTTGFTEAFF.

For this clonotype: Compared with germline, one end of the junction differs, possibly owing to a read error. The V and J genes are TRBV27 and TRBJ1-1; D might be TRBD1 (5 bases). Germline CDR1 reads MNHEY; CDR2 reads SMNVEV (reference sequence). The length of the CDR3 is 13 residues. The CDR3 sequence: CATRVLGGTDAFF. In DNA form, the CDR3 reads TGTGCCACCAGGGTACTGGGCGGCACTGATGCTTTCTTT.